The 8 T cell receptor beta chains below come from one sample, sequenced in a study of naive and memory T cell subsets. The beta constant-region primer was an equimolar mix of two oligonucleotides covering TRBC1 and TRBC2. Four rounds of PCR amplified the ligated cDNA using nested alpha and beta constant-region primers plus SP2. TCRdb ran MiXCR on the UMI-ligation and nested PCR reads and lists one entry per CDR3 protein. This table holds about 23,000 distinct CDR3 sequences, around 9% found once. Sequencing used central memory CD8+ T cells from blood. The receptors were sampled from a human donor in good health.

This clonotype was seen only a few times. The J gene is TRBJ2-1, the V gene TRBV7-9; no reliable D call. CDR1 SEHNR and CDR2 FQNEAQ come from the germline V gene (reference sequence). Trimming shortened V by 5 bases and J by 6 bases, and 11 bases separated the two germline ends. The CDR3 totals 13 residues. The CDR3 reads CASSLANFNEQFF. The DNA for the CDR3 is TGTGCCAGCAGCCTCGCCAATTTCAATGAGCAGTTCTTC. The full variable domain, in which reference TRBV7-9 and TRBJ2-1 provide the parts outside the CDR3, is DTGVSQNPRHKITKRGQNVTFRCDPISEHNRLYWYRQTLGQGPEFLTYFQNEAQLEKSRLLSDRFSAERPKGSFSTLEIQRTEQGDSAMYLCASSLANFNEQFFGPGTRLTVL.

This clonotype is medium-sized within its sample. The rearrangement links TRBV19 to TRBJ2-1, with D perhaps being TRBD1 or TRBD2 (5 bases each). V lost 4 bases and J lost 8, with 21 bases in between. Germline CDR1 and CDR2: LNHDA and SQIVND (reference sequence). The CDR3 consists of 16 residues. DNA for the CDR3: TGTGCCAGTAGTACGGGCCGAGGCCAGAGGGGCTATGAGCAGTTCTTC. Protein sequence: CASSTGRGQRGYEQFF.

This clonotype was counted at least ten times. The chain links TRBV7-6 to TRBJ2-3; 11 nucleotides agree with TRBD2. The CDR3 spans 16 residues. Germline V gene data show CDR1 as SGHVS and CDR2 as FNYEAQ. The junction had 8 bases not matched to a gene; V was cut back by 5 bases and J by 4 bases. The CDR3 protein is CASSPQTSGSADTQYF. The CDR3 bases are TGTGCCAGCAGCCCACAAACTAGCGGGAGCGCAGATACGCAGTATTTT.

This chain links TRBV5-6 with TRBJ2-1; no reliable D call. Germline CDR1 reads SGHDT; CDR2 reads YYEEEE. The CDR3 spans 16 residues. Trimming pared 1 base from V and 1 base from J, leaving 12 bases between. The CDR3 sequence: CASSLPTAPSYNEQFF. The CDR3 DNA sequence: TGTGCCAGCAGCTTGCCCACGGCCCCTTCCTACAATGAGCAGTTCTTC.

This chain joins TRBV29-1 and TRBJ2-2; TRBD1 matches at 8 bases. This CDR3 contains 12 residues. Trimming cost V 5 bases and J 7 bases; bases outside gene matches: 3. Germline V lookup: CDR1 SQVTM, CDR2 ANQGSEA. CDR3 bases: TGCAGCGTTAATGGACAGGGCGGGGAGCTGTTTTTT. Amino acids: CSVNGQGGELFF.

This rearrangement joins TRBV6-1 to TRBJ2-2; tentatively, D is TRBD1 (5 bases). CDR3 length: 14 amino acids. Trimming shortened V by 8 bases and J by 6 bases, and 16 bases separated the two germline ends. CDR1 is MNHNS and CDR2 is SASEGT in the germline V gene. This CDR3 reads CASGSGQASGELFF. The DNA for the CDR3 is TGTGCCAGCGGTTCAGGGCAGGCGTCCGGGGAGCTGTTTTTT.

This clonotype has a count of ten or more. The rearrangement joins TRBV6-2 or TRBV6-3 to TRBJ2-1, with TRBD2 matching over 12 bases. Germline values: CDR1 MNHEY, CDR2 SVGEGT. Germline trimming cut 8 bases from V and 3 bases from J; bases unmatched to any gene: 5. This CDR3 is built from 15 residues. This chain's CDR3 is CASGETSGSYNEQFF. The DNA of the CDR3 is TGTGCCAGCGGAGAGACTAGCGGGAGCTACAATGAGCAGTTCTTC.

This clonotype occurred a few times. The gene calls are TRBV4-3 and TRBJ1-1, with a possible D match to TRBD1 (5 bases). Trimming pared 7 bases from V and 1 base from J, leaving 22 bases between. There are 17 residues in the CDR3. CDR1 LGHNA and CDR2 YSLEER come from the germline V gene. CDR3 DNA: TGCGCCAGCACCCCAAGATGGGAGGGGAGCCAGAACACTGAAGCTTTCTTT. It codes for CASTPRWEGSQNTEAFF.